This T cell receptor (beta chain) was captured in a study of T cell responses to AZD1222 COVID-19 vaccine (TCRdb year 2021). Regarding the study in general: TCR sequencing was performed for more than 230 trial participants, of whom around 200 were given two doses of AZD1222 and around 25 were given two doses of MenACWY control vaccine. Trial participants were enrolled by age into subgroups of 18-55, 56-69 and 70-plus years, and around 150, 28 and 57 TCR-sequenced participants, respectively, were included in these subgroups. Points the paper makes about the study in general: Reportedly, almost half of the unique spike-specific TCRs recognized epitopes lying outside the regions that are mutated in the B.1.351 and B.1.1.7 variants. Conclusions about previously exposed vaccinees are limited, since just six AZD1222 recipients were seropositive for SARS-CoV-2 at baseline. Spike-specific TCR breadth and depth rose significantly after two AZD1222 doses compared with day 0 and with MenACWY recipients. The whole spike protein was spanned by vaccine-associated CD4 TCRs, and dominant responses were seen in regions 160-218 and 743-854. In the small 56-69-year group, the increase in depth fell short of significance, most likely because of low power. Because no day 14 peak-response samples were available, repertoires were characterized only after the peak T cell response. Participants were mostly white British and included more females than males, and it was suggested by the authors that clonal diversity may have been underestimated.

The CDR3 regions of human TCRbeta chains were analyzed by immunosequencing. The source study handled its data this way. Repertoire TCRs were checked for matches against a reference library of SARS-CoV-2-specific TCRs that had been generated using the MIRA antigen-specificity platform. Breadth was defined as the fraction of unique TCRs that were SARS-CoV-2-associated, and depth was defined as the fraction of total T cells that were SARS-CoV-2-associated. Using the MIRA data, each spike-specific TCR was assigned both to the spike region to which the TCR was reactive and to a CD4 or CD8 class. Log10-transformed breadth and depth values were compared by one-way ANOVA with Sidak's multiple comparisons tests. Sourced from immuneACCESS, this table was stored by TCRdb with only in-frame sequences that have V and J called. A share of the clones is absent; for the studies checked, an unresolved V gene accounts for under half, and the remainder has no known explanation. That table gives V, J and clone size, and the DNA gave D and trimming. Within this sample are around 78,000 clones, with about 90% of them counted one time only. The ten largest make up 1.2% to 1.5% of the sample.

CDR1 and CDR2, looked up from the germline V gene, are SGDLS and YYNGEE. The CDR3 sequence holds 15 residues, the cysteine and phenylalanine included. Just CDR3 DNA is preserved here, 45 bases in frame from base 1. Trimming removed 3 bases from V and 7 bases from J, leaving 14 bases between the germline ends. For this clone: Its cognate antigen has yet to be identified. Per-base qualities were not stored, and no clone one base away is much larger.

This specimen's time point label, per the study, means: about 28 days (+/-7) after the second vaccine dose. AZD1222 recipients given second doses at about 4 weeks or at about 12 weeks were pooled, since spike-specific TCR depth and breadth were not found to differ between the two schedules. The vaccinee samples were drawn from two UK trials, COV001 and COV002, one of which was a single-blind randomized controlled phase 2/3 trial testing AZD1222 (ChAdOx1 nCoV-19) in healthy adults. For TCRbeta chain sequencing, PBMC samples were collected from trial participants at day 0 and at day 28 after the second dose.

The input for sequencing was peripheral blood, taken 28 days after the second AZD1222 dose. The sequence is built from TRBV9 and TRBJ1-6, and TRBD1 may be the D gene, going by 6 matching bases. This TCR was sampled from an adult who received the AZD1222 COVID-19 vaccine. The CDR3 here reads CASSETGFRNSPLHF. The nucleotides read TGTGCCAGCAGCGAGACAGGATTCCGAAATTCACCCCTCCACTTT.